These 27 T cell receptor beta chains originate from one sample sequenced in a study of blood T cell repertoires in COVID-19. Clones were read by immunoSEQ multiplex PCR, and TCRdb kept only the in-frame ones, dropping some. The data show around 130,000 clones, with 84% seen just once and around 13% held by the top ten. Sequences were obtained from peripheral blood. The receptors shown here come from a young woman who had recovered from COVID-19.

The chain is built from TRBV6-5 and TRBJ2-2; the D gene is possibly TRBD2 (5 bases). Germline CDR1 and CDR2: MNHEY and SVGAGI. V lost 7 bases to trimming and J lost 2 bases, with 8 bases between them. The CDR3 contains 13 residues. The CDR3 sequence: CASKEGNTGELFF. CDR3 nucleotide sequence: TGTGCCAGCAAAGAGGGTAACACCGGGGAGCTGTTTTTT.

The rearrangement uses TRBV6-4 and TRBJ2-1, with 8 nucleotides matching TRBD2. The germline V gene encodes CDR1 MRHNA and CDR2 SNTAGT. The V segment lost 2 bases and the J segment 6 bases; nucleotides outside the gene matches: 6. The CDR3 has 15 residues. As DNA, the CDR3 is TGTGCCAGCAGTGACCGGTCAGGGACTAGCAATGAGCAGTTCTTC. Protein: CASSDRSGTSNEQFF.

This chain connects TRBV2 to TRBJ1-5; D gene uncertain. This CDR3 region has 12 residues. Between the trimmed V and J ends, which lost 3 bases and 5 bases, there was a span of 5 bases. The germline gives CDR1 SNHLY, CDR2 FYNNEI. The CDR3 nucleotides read TGTGCCAGCAGTGACAGCGATCAGCCCCAGCATTTT. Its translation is CASSDSDQPQHF.

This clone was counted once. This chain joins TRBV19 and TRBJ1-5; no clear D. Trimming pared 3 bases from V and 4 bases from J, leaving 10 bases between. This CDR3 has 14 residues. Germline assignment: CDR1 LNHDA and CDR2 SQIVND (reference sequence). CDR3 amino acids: CASSMPEKNQPQHF. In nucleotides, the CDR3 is TGTGCCAGTAGTATGCCAGAAAAAAATCAGCCCCAGCATTTT. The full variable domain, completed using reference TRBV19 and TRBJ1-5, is DGGITQSPKYLFRKEGQNVTLSCEQNLNHDAMYWYRQDPGQGLRLIYYSQIVNDFQKGDIAEGYSVSREKKESFPLTVTSAQKNPTAFYLCASSMPEKNQPQHFGDGTRLSIL.

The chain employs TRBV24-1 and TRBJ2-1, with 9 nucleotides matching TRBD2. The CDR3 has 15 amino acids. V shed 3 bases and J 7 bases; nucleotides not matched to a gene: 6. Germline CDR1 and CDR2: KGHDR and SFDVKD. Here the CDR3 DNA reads TGTGCCACCAGTGATGGCGGGGGGGCCGGGAATGAGCAGTTCTTC. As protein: CATSDGGGAGNEQFF.

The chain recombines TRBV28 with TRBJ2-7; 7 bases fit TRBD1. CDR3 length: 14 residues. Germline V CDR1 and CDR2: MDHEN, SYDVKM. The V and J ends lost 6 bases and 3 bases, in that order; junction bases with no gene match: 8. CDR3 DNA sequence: TGTGCCAGCAGCCGAAGACAGGGTTTCTACGAGCAGTACTTC. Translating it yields CASSRRQGFYEQYF.

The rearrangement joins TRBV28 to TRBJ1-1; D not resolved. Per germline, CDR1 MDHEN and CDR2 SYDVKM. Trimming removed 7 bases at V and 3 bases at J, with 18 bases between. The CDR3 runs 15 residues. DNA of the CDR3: TGTGCCAGCACCCCGGGAAGGAGCCGGCACACTGAAGCTTTCTTT. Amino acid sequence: CASTPGRSRHTEAFF.

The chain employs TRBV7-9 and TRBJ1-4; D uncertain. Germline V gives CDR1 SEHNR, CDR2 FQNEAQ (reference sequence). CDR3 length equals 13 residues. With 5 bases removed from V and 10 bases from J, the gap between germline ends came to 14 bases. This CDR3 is CASSPEAIGKLFF. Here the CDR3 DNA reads TGTGCCAGCAGCCCCGAGGCAATTGGAAAACTGTTTTTT.

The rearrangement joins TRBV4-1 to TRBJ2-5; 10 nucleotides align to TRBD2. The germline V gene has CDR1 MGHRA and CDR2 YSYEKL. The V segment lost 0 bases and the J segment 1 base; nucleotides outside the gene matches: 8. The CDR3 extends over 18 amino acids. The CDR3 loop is CASSQDSFLAGAQETQYF. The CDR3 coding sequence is TGCGCCAGCAGCCAAGATTCGTTCCTAGCGGGGGCCCAAGAGACCCAGTACTTC.

CDR3 DNA: TGTGCCAGCAGCTTAAGTATCCTGTCGCCCCAGCATTTT. It is translated as CASSLSILSPQHF. The chain has TRBV7-3 and TRBJ1-5; no definite D call. The length of the CDR3 is 13 residues. Germline assignment: CDR1 SGHTA and CDR2 FQGTGA. Trimming stripped 1 base from V and 9 bases from J, with 10 bases between.

CDR3 sequence reads: CASGLVGVNTEAFF. DNA for the CDR3: TGTGCTAGTGGACTCGTAGGGGTGAACACTGAAGCTTTCTTT. The V call is TRBV12-5, the J call TRBJ1-1, with D possibly being TRBD1 (5 bases). Germline V lookup: CDR1 LGHNT, CDR2 FRNRAP. This CDR3 contains 14 residues. Trimming pared 6 bases from V and 0 bases from J, leaving 11 bases between.

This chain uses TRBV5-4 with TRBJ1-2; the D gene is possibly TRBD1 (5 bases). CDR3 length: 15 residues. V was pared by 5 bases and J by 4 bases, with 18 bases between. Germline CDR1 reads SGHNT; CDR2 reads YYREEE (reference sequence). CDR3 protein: CASSSGGVITYGYTF. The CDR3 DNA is TGTGCCAGCAGTTCGGGGGGGGTCATAACCTATGGCTACACCTTC.

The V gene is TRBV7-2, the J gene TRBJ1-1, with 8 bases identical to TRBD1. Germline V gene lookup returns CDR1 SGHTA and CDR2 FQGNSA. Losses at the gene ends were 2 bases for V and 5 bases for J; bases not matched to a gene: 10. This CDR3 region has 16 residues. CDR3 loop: CASSLSVWQGATEAFF. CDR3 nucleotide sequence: TGTGCCAGCAGCTTATCGGTTTGGCAGGGGGCAACTGAAGCTTTCTTT.

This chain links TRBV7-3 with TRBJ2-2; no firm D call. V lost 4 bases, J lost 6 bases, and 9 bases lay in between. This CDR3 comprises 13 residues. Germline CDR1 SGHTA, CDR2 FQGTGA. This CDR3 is CASSSVLAGELFF. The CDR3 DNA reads TGTGCCAGCAGCTCAGTCCTTGCCGGGGAGCTGTTTTTT. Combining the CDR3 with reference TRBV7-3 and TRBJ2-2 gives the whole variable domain GAGVSQTPSNKVTEKGKYVELRCDPISGHTALYWYRQSLGQGPEFLIYFQGTGAADDSGLPNDRFFAVRPEGSVSTLKIQRTERGDSAVYLCASSSVLAGELFFGEGSRLTVL.

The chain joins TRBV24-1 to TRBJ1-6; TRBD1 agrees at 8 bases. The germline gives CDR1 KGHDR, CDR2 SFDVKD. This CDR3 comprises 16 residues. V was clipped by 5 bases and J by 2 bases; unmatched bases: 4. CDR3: CATSAQTGAYNSPLHF. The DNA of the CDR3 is TGTGCCACCAGTGCCCAGACAGGGGCCTATAATTCACCCCTCCACTTT.

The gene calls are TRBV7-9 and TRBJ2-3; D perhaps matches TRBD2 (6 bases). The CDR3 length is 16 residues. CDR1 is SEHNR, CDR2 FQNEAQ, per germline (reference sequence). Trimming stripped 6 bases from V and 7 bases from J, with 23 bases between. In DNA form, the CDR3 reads TGTGCCAGCAGATCAAAAACTGGCCGGGACTGCCATACGCAGTATTTT. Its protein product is CASRSKTGRDCHTQYF.

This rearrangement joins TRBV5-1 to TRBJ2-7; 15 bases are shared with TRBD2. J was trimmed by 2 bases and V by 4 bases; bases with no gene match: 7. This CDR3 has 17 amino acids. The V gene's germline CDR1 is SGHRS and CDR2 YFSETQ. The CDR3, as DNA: TGCGCCAGCAGCCCAGGACTAGCGGGAGGGTTAGCCTACGAGCAGTACTTC. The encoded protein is CASSPGLAGGLAYEQYF. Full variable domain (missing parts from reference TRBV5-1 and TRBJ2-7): KAGVTQTPRYLIKTRGQQVTLSCSPISGHRSVSWYQQTPGQGLQFLFEYFSETQRNKGNFPGRFSGRQFSNSRSEMNVSTLELGDSALYLCASSPGLAGGLAYEQYFGPGTRLTVT.

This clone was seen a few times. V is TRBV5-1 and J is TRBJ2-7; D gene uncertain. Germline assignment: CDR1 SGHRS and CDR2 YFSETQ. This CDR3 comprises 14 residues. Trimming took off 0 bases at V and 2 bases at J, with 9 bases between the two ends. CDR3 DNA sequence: TGCGCCAGCAGCTTGGTTGTCAGTCCCTACGAGCAGTACTTC. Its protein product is CASSLVVSPYEQYF.

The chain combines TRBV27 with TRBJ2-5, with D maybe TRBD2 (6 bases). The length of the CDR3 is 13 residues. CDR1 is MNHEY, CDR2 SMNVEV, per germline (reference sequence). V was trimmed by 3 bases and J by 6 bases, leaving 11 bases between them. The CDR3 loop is CASSLVGRQTQYF. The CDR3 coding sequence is TGTGCCAGCAGTTTGGTCGGGAGACAGACCCAGTACTTC.

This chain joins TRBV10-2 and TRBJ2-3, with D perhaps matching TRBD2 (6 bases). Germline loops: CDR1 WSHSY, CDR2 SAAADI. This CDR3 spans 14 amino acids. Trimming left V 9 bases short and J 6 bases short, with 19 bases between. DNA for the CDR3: TGCGCCAGGACTTACGGGGGAGGCCCGGATACGCAGTATTTT. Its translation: CARTYGGGPDTQYF.

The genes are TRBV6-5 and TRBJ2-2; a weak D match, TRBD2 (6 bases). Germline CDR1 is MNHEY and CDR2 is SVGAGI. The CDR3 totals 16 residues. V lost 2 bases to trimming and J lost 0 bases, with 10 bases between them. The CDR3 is CASSYDGSSNTGELFF. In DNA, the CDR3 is TGTGCCAGCAGTTACGACGGGAGCTCGAACACCGGGGAGCTGTTTTTT.

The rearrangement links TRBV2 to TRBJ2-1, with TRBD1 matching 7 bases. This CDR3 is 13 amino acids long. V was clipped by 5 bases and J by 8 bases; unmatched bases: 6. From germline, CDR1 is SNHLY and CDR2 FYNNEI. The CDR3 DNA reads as TGTGCCAGCAGTAATACAGGGGCTGATGAGCAGTTCTTC. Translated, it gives CASSNTGADEQFF. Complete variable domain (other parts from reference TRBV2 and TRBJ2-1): EPEVTQTPSHQVTQMGQEVILRCVPISNHLYFYWYRQILGQKVEFLVSFYNNEISEKSEIFDDQFSVERPDGSNFTLKIRSTKLEDSAMYFCASSNTGADEQFFGPGTRLTVL.

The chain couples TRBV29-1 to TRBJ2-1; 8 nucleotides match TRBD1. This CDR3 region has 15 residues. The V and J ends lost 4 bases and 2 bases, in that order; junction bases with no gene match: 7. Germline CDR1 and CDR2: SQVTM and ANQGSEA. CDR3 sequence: CSVGGQGGPYNEQFF. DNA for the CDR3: TGCAGCGTTGGCGGACAGGGTGGTCCCTACAATGAGCAGTTCTTC.

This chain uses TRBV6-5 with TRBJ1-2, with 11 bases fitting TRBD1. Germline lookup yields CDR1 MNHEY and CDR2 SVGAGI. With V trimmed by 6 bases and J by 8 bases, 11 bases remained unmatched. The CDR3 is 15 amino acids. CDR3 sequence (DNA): TGTGCCAGCAGGGCGGGCTTGGGACAGGGGGACGGCTACACCTTC. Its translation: CASRAGLGQGDGYTF.

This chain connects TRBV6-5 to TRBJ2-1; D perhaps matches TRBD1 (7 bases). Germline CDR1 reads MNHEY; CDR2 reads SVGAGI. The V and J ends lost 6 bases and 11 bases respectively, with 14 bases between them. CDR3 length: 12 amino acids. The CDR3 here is CASRPTGRKQFF. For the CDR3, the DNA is TGTGCCAGCAGACCGACAGGGAGGAAGCAGTTCTTC.

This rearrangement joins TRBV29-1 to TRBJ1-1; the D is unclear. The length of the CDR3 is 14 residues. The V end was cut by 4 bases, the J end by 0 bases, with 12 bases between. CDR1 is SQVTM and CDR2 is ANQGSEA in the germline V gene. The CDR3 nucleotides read TGCAGCGTTGTTTGGGCAAACATGAACACTGAAGCTTTCTTT. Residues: CSVVWANMNTEAFF.

The CDR3 spells CASSIGTPNTEAFF. The CDR3 nucleotides read TGTGCCAGTAGTATAGGGACACCGAACACTGAAGCTTTCTTT. The chain joins TRBV19 to TRBJ1-1; D might be TRBD1 (5 bases). The CDR3 spans 14 residues. From germline, CDR1 is LNHDA and CDR2 SQIVND (reference sequence). The germline V and J ends were trimmed by 1 base and 1 base, with 7 bases remaining between them.